These 13 T cell receptor beta chains were sequenced from one sample in a study of blood T cell repertoires in COVID-19. TCRdb's copy holds only in-frame clones and misses some; the assay was immunoSEQ multiplex PCR. Of 130,000 to 150,000 clones in the sample, 88% were seen once. Sequencing was done on a sample of PBMCs or T cells enriched from blood (not recorded which). The source of these receptors is a woman aged 30 to 39 with acute COVID-19.

The V call is TRBV15, the J call TRBJ2-5; 9 bases agree with TRBD2. This CDR3 region has 14 residues. The J segment lost 2 bases and the V segment lost 3 bases, leaving 1 base of the junction unmatched. CDR1 is LNHNV and CDR2 is YYDKDF in the germline V gene (reference sequence). This CDR3 is CATSRAGGQETQYF. CDR3 sequence (DNA): TGTGCCACCAGCAGGGCGGGAGGGCAAGAGACCCAGTACTTC.

The chain employs TRBV7-2 and TRBJ1-5; 10 bases match TRBD1. This CDR3 is 15 amino acids long. Germline values: CDR1 SGHTA, CDR2 FQGNSA. Trimming removed 5 bases from V and 7 bases from J; junction bases left unmatched: 8. This CDR3 reads CASSKPGQGYQPQHF. The CDR3 DNA reads TGTGCCAGCAGCAAACCGGGACAGGGGTACCAGCCCCAGCATTTT. Looking up the rest from reference TRBV7-2 and TRBJ1-5 gives the full variable domain: GAGVSQSPSNKVTEKGKDVELRCDPISGHTALYWYRQSLGQGLEFLIYFQGNSAPDKSGLPSDRFSAERTGGSVSTLTIQRTQQEDSAVYLCASSKPGQGYQPQHFGDGTRLSIL.

The chain couples TRBV11-3 to TRBJ2-5, with a weak D call TRBD2 (6 bases). The CDR3 covers 14 residues. Germline values: CDR1 SGHNT, CDR2 YENEEA. Trimming took 1 base from V and 5 from J, leaving 11 bases between them. CDR3 DNA: TGTGCCAGCAGCTTAGGGGGCGGGGAGGAGACCCAGTACTTC. This encodes CASSLGGGEETQYF.

The rearrangement uses TRBV28 and TRBJ2-2; the match to TRBD1 covers 9 bases. Germline CDR1 and CDR2: MDHEN and SYDVKM. This CDR3 has 16 amino acids. The junction had 5 bases not matched to a gene; V was cut back by 5 bases and J by 1 base. The CDR3, as DNA: TGTGCCAGCAGTCTCTACAGGGGGCTGAACACCGGGGAGCTGTTTTTT. This translates into CASSLYRGLNTGELFF. Full variable domain (remainder filled in from reference TRBV28 and TRBJ2-2): DVKVTQSSRYLVKRTGEKVFLECVQDMDHENMFWYRQDPGLGLRLIYFSYDVKMKEKGDIPEGYSVSREKKERFSLILESASTNQTSMYLCASSLYRGLNTGELFFGEGSRLTVL.

The chain recombines TRBV7-9 with TRBJ1-3; perhaps TRBD1 as D (5 bases). Germline values: CDR1 SEHNR, CDR2 FQNEAQ (reference sequence). This CDR3 is built from 16 residues. The V gene lost 1 base and the J gene lost 3 bases, with 13 bases spanning the gap. CDR3 in amino acids: CASSLELGAGGNTIYF. The CDR3 DNA sequence: TGTGCCAGCAGCTTAGAACTTGGGGCCGGTGGAAACACCATATATTTT.

V usage is TRBV11-1 and J usage is TRBJ2-1, with 8 positions matching TRBD2. The CDR3 consists of 14 residues. V lost 4 bases and J lost 4; bases outside the gene matches: 3. CDR1 is SGHAT, CDR2 FQDESV, per germline (reference sequence). CDR3 residues: CASSYGGEYNEQFF. The CDR3 DNA reads as TGTGCCAGCAGCTACGGGGGGGAGTACAATGAGCAGTTCTTC. The complete variable domain, with remaining parts taken from reference TRBV11-1 and TRBJ2-1, reads EAEVAQSPRYKITEKSQAVAFWCDPISGHATLYWYRQILGQGPELLVQFQDESVVDDSQLPKDRFSAERLKGVDSTLKIQPAELGDSAMYLCASSYGGEYNEQFFGPGTRLTVL.

The rearrangement uses TRBV19 and TRBJ1-6, with 8 bases identical to TRBD1. The J segment lost 10 bases and the V segment lost 10 bases, leaving 9 bases of the junction unmatched. Per the germline V gene, CDR1 is LNHDA and CDR2 is SQIVND (reference sequence). The CDR3 runs to 13 residues. CDR3 residues: CATEDRAGSPLHF. CDR3 sequence (DNA): TGTGCCACTGAGGACAGGGCGGGATCACCCCTCCACTTT.

This clone was counted a single time. The genes are TRBV9 and TRBJ2-1; no clear D. Looked up from germline, CDR1 is SGDLS and CDR2 is YYNGEE. The V end lost 0 bases, the J end lost 10 bases, and 11 bases lay between the germline ends. There are 13 residues in the CDR3. CDR3: CASSVGIAQEQFF. DNA of the CDR3: TGTGCCAGCAGCGTAGGTATAGCCCAAGAGCAGTTCTTC. Full variable domain (missing parts from reference TRBV9 and TRBJ2-1): DSGVTQTPKHLITATGQRVTLRCSPRSGDLSVYWYQQSLDQGLQFLIQYYNGEERAKGNILERFSAQQFPDLHSELNLSSLELGDSALYFCASSVGIAQEQFFGPGTRLTVL.

This rearrangement joins TRBV24-1 to TRBJ2-7; TRBD1 is a possible D gene (6 bases). CDR1 and CDR2 (germline): KGHDR, SFDVKD. V shed 5 bases and J shed 2 bases, with 21 bases lying between them. The CDR3 has 17 residues. The CDR3 reads CATSGPKTGQGPYEQYF. CDR3 DNA: TGTGCCACCAGTGGCCCGAAAACAGGGCAAGGACCCTACGAGCAGTACTTC.

The chain has TRBV10-3 and TRBJ2-7; the match to TRBD2 covers 11 bases. The ends lost 6 bases at V and 7 bases at J; junction bases unmatched: 11. Germline CDR1 reads ENHRY; CDR2 reads SYGVKD. This CDR3 contains 15 residues. This CDR3 reads CAIRDNSGRAEEQYF. Here the CDR3 DNA reads TGTGCCATCAGGGATAATAGCGGGAGGGCCGAGGAGCAGTACTTC.

The chain is built from TRBV5-1 and TRBJ2-2; 9 bases are shared with TRBD2. Germline loops: CDR1 SGHRS, CDR2 YFSETQ. Unmatched junction bases numbered 11, after V lost 4 bases and J lost 7 bases. The CDR3 totals 16 residues. DNA of the CDR3: TGCGCCAGCAGCGCACTGGCGGGAGGGCGGAACGGGGAGCTGTTTTTT. Its translation: CASSALAGGRNGELFF.

This chain joins TRBV6-6 and TRBJ1-5; 8 bases map to TRBD1. The CDR3 runs to 17 residues. V shed 5 bases and J 2 bases; nucleotides not matched to a gene: 11. The germline gives CDR1 MNHNY, CDR2 SVGAGI (reference sequence). The CDR3 sequence is CASSPLGQVKGNQPQHF. In DNA form, the CDR3 reads TGTGCCAGCAGTCCCCTGGGACAGGTTAAGGGCAATCAGCCCCAGCATTTT.

J is TRBJ2-1 and V is TRBV6-4; 8 nucleotides line up with TRBD2. Germline values: CDR1 MRHNA, CDR2 SNTAGT. The V segment lost 0 bases and the J segment 1 base; nucleotides outside the gene matches: 17. The length of the CDR3 is 21 residues. CDR3 sequence (DNA): TGTGCCAGCAGTGACTCGAGAGATGTGGGGCGGGAGGTCGGGTCCTACAATGAGCAGTTCTTC. This gives the protein CASSDSRDVGREVGSYNEQFF.